The 29 T cell receptor beta chains below come from one sample, sequenced in a study of naive and memory T cell subsets. TCR cDNA received a 3' ligated oligonucleotide that carried a UMI. Ligated cDNA underwent four rounds of PCR with nested alpha and beta constant region primers and SP2. TCRdb analysed the 5' RACE reads with MiXCR anew, one entry per CDR3 protein. The table lists approximately 58,000 distinct CDR3 sequences, more than 7% of them singletons. These receptors originate from a male donor in good health.

This clonotype has a count of ten or more. The V call is TRBV20-1, the J call TRBJ2-2; D remains ambiguous. V was clipped by 3 bases and J by 2 bases, with 7 bases between them. CDR1 DFQATT and CDR2 SNEGSKA come from the germline V gene (reference sequence). This CDR3 region has 13 residues. The CDR3 nucleotides are TGCAGTGCTAGTCTTGGTAACACCGGGGAGCTGTTTTTT. It translates to CSASLGNTGELFF.

The table lists this clonotype with many counts. The rearrangement links TRBV7-8 to TRBJ2-3, with TRBD2 matching 9 bases. Germline loops: CDR1 SGHVS, CDR2 FQNEAQ. This CDR3 spans 17 amino acids. The junction had 8 bases not matched to a gene; V was cut back by 2 bases and J by 2 bases. The CDR3 DNA sequence: TGTGCCAGCAGCTTATGGGGGCTAGCGGGGAACACAGATACGCAGTATTTT. Protein product: CASSLWGLAGNTDTQYF.

This clonotype was seen at least ten times. This chain uses TRBV15 with TRBJ2-7, with D perhaps TRBD1 or TRBD2 (6 bases each). V lost 0 bases to trimming and J lost 5 bases, with 11 bases between them. CDR1 is LNHNV, CDR2 YYDKDF, per germline (reference sequence). This CDR3 is 14 amino acids long. This chain's CDR3 is CATSRDLGGHEQYF. The CDR3 coding sequence is TGTGCCACCAGCAGAGATCTCGGGGGCCACGAGCAGTACTTC.

The chain carries TRBV6-1 and TRBJ2-2; 9 positions match TRBD1. V dropped 6 bases and J dropped 7; count of bases not matched to a gene: 15. Germline assignment: CDR1 MNHNS and CDR2 SASEGT. This CDR3 has 17 amino acids. Written as DNA, the CDR3 is TGTGCCAGCAGAATGCTCCCGGGACAGGGTCGAATCGGGGAGCTGTTTTTT. This translates into CASRMLPGQGRIGELFF.

Many counts were recorded for this clonotype. This rearrangement joins TRBV20-1 to TRBJ2-3, with 10 bases lining up with TRBD1. Trimming removed 4 bases from V and 4 bases from J; junction bases left unmatched: 14. The germline V gene has CDR1 DFQATT and CDR2 SNEGSKA (reference sequence). The CDR3 extends over 17 amino acids. CDR3 loop: CSATSYYGQGGADTQYF. The CDR3 bases are TGCAGTGCTACAAGCTATTACGGACAGGGGGGAGCAGATACGCAGTATTTT.

This rearrangement joins TRBV7-2 to TRBJ2-5; D gene ambiguous. The V end was cut by 5 bases, the J end by 4 bases, with 11 bases between. The CDR3 has 13 residues. Germline V gives CDR1 SGHTA, CDR2 FQGNSA. The CDR3 region has the DNA TGTGCCAGCAGCGCAAGAGAATCAGAGACCCAGTACTTC. Translation gives CASSARESETQYF.

This chain uses TRBV5-1 with TRBJ2-1; D perhaps matches TRBD2 (5 bases). The ends were cut back, 2 bases at V and 9 bases at J, with 6 bases in the middle. There are 11 residues in the CDR3. CDR1 is SGHRS, CDR2 YFSETQ, per germline. The CDR3 bases are TGCGCCAGCAGCTTAGGAGGTGAGCAGTTCTTC. Residues: CASSLGGEQFF.

There are many counts of this clonotype. The V and J genes are TRBV7-2 and TRBJ1-2; 7 nucleotides agree with TRBD1. CDR1 and CDR2 (germline): SGHTA, FQGNSA. The CDR3 runs 17 residues. Trimming removed 2 bases from V and 8 bases from J; junction bases left unmatched: 17. This chain's CDR3 is CASSLQARGSLLWGYTF. The CDR3 DNA sequence: TGTGCCAGCAGCTTACAGGCCAGGGGGTCTCTTCTGTGGGGCTACACCTTC. Variable domain in full (rest from reference TRBV7-2 and TRBJ1-2): GAGVSQSPSNKVTEKGKDVELRCDPISGHTALYWYRQSLGQGLEFLIYFQGNSAPDKSGLPSDRFSAERTGGSVSTLTIQRTQQEDSAVYLCASSLQARGSLLWGYTFGSGTRLTVV.

This clonotype was counted between two and nine times. The rearrangement links TRBV18 to TRBJ2-1; 13 bases are a match to TRBD2. The V and J ends lost 5 bases and 10 bases, in that order; junction bases with no gene match: 20. The germline V gene encodes CDR1 KGHSH and CDR2 LQKENI. The CDR3 is 19 residues long. The DNA for the CDR3 is TGTGCCAGCTCAACCACCGGGACAGGACTAGCGGGAGCCAGAGGGGAGCAGTTCTTC. Translated, it gives CASSTTGTGLAGARGEQFF.

The chain is built from TRBV9 and TRBJ2-5; D uncertain. The germline CDR1 and CDR2 sequences are SGDLS and YYNGEE. This CDR3 contains 15 residues. V lost 0 bases and J 2 bases, leaving 11 bases between the germline ends. The CDR3 DNA follows: TGTGCCAGCAGCGTAGATGATTTTAGTCAAGAGACCCAGTACTTC. Protein sequence: CASSVDDFSQETQYF. Using reference TRBV9 and TRBJ2-5 for the parts outside the CDR3, the full variable domain is DSGVTQTPKHLITATGQRVTLRCSPRSGDLSVYWYQQSLDQGLQFLIQYYNGEERAKGNILERFSAQQFPDLHSELNLSSLELGDSALYFCASSVDDFSQETQYFGPGTRLLVL.

The chain has TRBV7-9 and TRBJ1-1; tentative D call: TRBD1 (6 bases). CDR1 is SEHNR and CDR2 is FQNEAQ in the germline V gene (reference sequence). The length of the CDR3 is 14 residues. Trimming pared 0 bases from V and 7 bases from J, leaving 12 bases between. CDR3 region: CASSLAGAKSEAFF. CDR3 bases: TGTGCCAGCAGCTTAGCGGGGGCGAAGAGTGAAGCTTTCTTT.

This clonotype was detected only a few times. The genes are TRBV18 and TRBJ1-1, with D perhaps TRBD1 (5 bases). V lost 2 bases and J 9 bases, leaving 13 bases between the germline ends. Germline V gene lookup returns CDR1 KGHSH and CDR2 LQKENI. The CDR3 totals 13 residues. The CDR3 is CASSPGTSPQAFF. CDR3 bases: TGTGCCAGCTCACCAGGGACCTCTCCTCAAGCTTTCTTT.

The table lists this clonotype with many counts. The chain uses TRBV30 and TRBJ2-3, with D tentatively TRBD1 (7 bases). This CDR3 is built from 14 residues. Germline V gene lookup returns CDR1 GTSNPN and CDR2 SVGIG (reference sequence). Trimming cost V 4 bases and J 0 bases, with 11 bases left between them. CDR3 residues: CAWTGGFSTDTQYF. DNA of the CDR3: TGTGCCTGGACAGGGGGGTTTAGCACAGATACGCAGTATTTT. Based on the CDR3 plus reference TRBV30 and TRBJ2-3, the full variable domain is SQTIHQWPATLVQPVGSPLSLECTVEGTSNPNLYWYRQAAGRGLQLLFYSVGIGQISSEVPQNLSASRPQDRQFILSSKKLLLSDSGFYLCAWTGGFSTDTQYFGPGTRLTVL.

A few counts support this clonotype. The genes are TRBV19 and TRBJ1-5; no reliable D call. Between the trimmed V and J ends, which lost 8 bases and 0 bases, there was a span of 17 bases. Germline lookup yields CDR1 LNHDA and CDR2 SQIVND (reference sequence). This CDR3 region has 16 residues. The CDR3 coding sequence is TGTGCCAGTTCCTTGCGGAGAGGGTATAGCAATCAGCCCCAGCATTTT. It specifies CASSLRRGYSNQPQHF. The complete variable domain, with remaining parts taken from reference TRBV19 and TRBJ1-5, reads DGGITQSPKYLFRKEGQNVTLSCEQNLNHDAMYWYRQDPGQGLRLIYYSQIVNDFQKGDIAEGYSVSREKKESFPLTVTSAQKNPTAFYLCASSLRRGYSNQPQHFGDGTRLSIL.

This clonotype has ten or more counts. The V and J genes are TRBV6-2 or TRBV6-3 and TRBJ2-7; 7 bases align to TRBD1. CDR1 MNHEY and CDR2 SVGEGT come from the germline V gene. The CDR3 has 15 residues. J lost 5 bases, V lost 2 bases, and 9 bases had no gene match. The CDR3 sequence is CASSYPTTGNHEQYF. CDR3 DNA sequence: TGTGCCAGCAGTTACCCTACGACAGGGAACCACGAGCAGTACTTC.

In this sample, this clonotype turned up many times. The chain is built from TRBV20-1 and TRBJ2-3; D possibly corresponds to TRBD2 (5 bases). V was pared by 3 bases and J by 0 bases, with 13 bases between. Germline lookup yields CDR1 DFQATT and CDR2 SNEGSKA (reference sequence). The CDR3 covers 15 residues. CDR3 sequence reads: CSARWRRSSTDTQYF. CDR3 DNA: TGCAGTGCTAGGTGGAGGAGAAGTAGCACAGATACGCAGTATTTT.

This clonotype was seen many times. The chain uses TRBV5-1 and TRBJ2-1; a possible D gene is TRBD1 (5 bases). The V end lost 4 bases, the J end lost 7 bases, and 21 bases lay between the germline ends. From germline, CDR1 is SGHRS and CDR2 YFSETQ. CDR3 size: 16 residues. CDR3 bases: TGCGCCAGCAGCCCCGCAAAAACCAGGGTAGGGAATGAGCAGTTCTTC. It encodes CASSPAKTRVGNEQFF.

This clonotype occurred many times. The CDR3 nucleotides read TGTGCCAGCAGGGGACTAGCGCCCACCTACGAGCAGTACTTC. Amino acid sequence: CASRGLAPTYEQYF. The V and J genes are TRBV27 and TRBJ2-7, with 10 bases lining up with TRBD2. The CDR3 contains 14 residues. The J segment lost 2 bases and the V segment lost 6 bases, leaving 4 bases of the junction unmatched. The germline V gene encodes CDR1 MNHEY and CDR2 SMNVEV (reference sequence).

The table lists this clonotype with many counts. J is TRBJ2-5 and V is TRBV6-1; TRBD2 is a possible D gene (7 bases). V was cut by 11 bases and J by 5 bases, with 24 bases left in between. The length of the CDR3 is 15 residues. Germline V CDR1 and CDR2: MNHNS, SASEGT. The CDR3 DNA sequence: TGTGCCGCGGGGGCAGGGACCACCCATTGGGAGACCCAGTACTTC. Protein sequence: CAAGAGTTHWETQYF.

This clonotype was recorded a few times. V is TRBV7-8 and J is TRBJ2-7, with 7 bases that match TRBD2. V shed 1 base, J shed 4 bases, and the junction held 7 bases outside the gene matches. The CDR3 is made up of 15 amino acids. The germline CDR1 and CDR2 sequences are SGHVS and FQNEAQ. As DNA, the CDR3 is TGTGCCAGCAGCTTAGTTCGTTCTAGCGGATACGAGCAGTACTTC. It is translated as CASSLVRSSGYEQYF.

The chain employs TRBV9 and TRBJ1-2; D is perhaps TRBD1 (5 bases). Germline V lookup: CDR1 SGDLS, CDR2 YYNGEE. The CDR3 extends over 15 amino acids. Trimming cost V 5 bases and J 3 bases, with 17 bases left between them. CDR3 region: CASRDQGFEDYGYTF. CDR3 in DNA: TGTGCCAGCAGAGATCAGGGTTTCGAAGACTATGGCTACACCTTC.

The gene calls are TRBV19 and TRBJ1-5; 9 bases are a match to TRBD1. The CDR3 totals 15 residues. V was pared by 7 bases and J by 0 bases, with 4 bases of the junction left unmatched. Germline V gives CDR1 LNHDA, CDR2 SQIVND (reference sequence). CDR3 coding DNA: TGTGCCAGTACCCGGACAGGGGATAGCAATCAGCCCCAGCATTTT. Translated, it gives CASTRTGDSNQPQHF.

V usage is TRBV5-6 and J usage is TRBJ1-1; TRBD1 aligns across 9 bases. CDR3 length: 18 amino acids. Germline lookup yields CDR1 SGHDT and CDR2 YYEEEE. J gave up 2 bases and V 3 bases, and 14 bases lay outside the gene matches. CDR3 loop: CASSSTAGTGKYNTEAFF. Here the CDR3 DNA reads TGTGCCAGCAGCTCTACAGCCGGGACAGGGAAGTATAACACTGAAGCTTTCTTT. The full variable domain, rest sourced from reference TRBV5-6 and TRBJ1-1, is DAGVTQSPTHLIKTRGQQVTLRCSPKSGHDTVSWYQQALGQGPQFIFQYYEEEERQRGNFPDRFSGHQFPNYSSELNVNALLLGDSALYLCASSSTAGTGKYNTEAFFGQGTRLTVV.

A few counts support this clonotype. This sequence joins TRBV5-4 and TRBJ2-3, with 9 bases lining up with TRBD2. The V gene's germline CDR1 is SGHNT and CDR2 YYREEE (reference sequence). This CDR3 comprises 16 residues. V was clipped by 1 base and J by 3 bases; unmatched bases: 6. CDR3 loop: CASSLIAGEGTDTQYF. For the CDR3, the DNA is TGTGCCAGCAGCTTGATAGCGGGAGAAGGAACAGATACGCAGTATTTT. The whole variable domain, filled in from reference TRBV5-4 and TRBJ2-3, reads ETGVTQSPTHLIKTRGQQVTLRCSSQSGHNTVSWYQQALGQGPQFIFQYYREEENGRGNFPPRFSGLQFPNYSSELNVNALELDDSALYLCASSLIAGEGTDTQYFGPGTRLTVL.

This clonotype was picked up many times. V and J are TRBV9 and TRBJ2-3; 7 positions agree with TRBD2. The CDR3 is 14 amino acids. Germline CDR1 reads SGDLS; CDR2 reads YYNGEE. V was pared by 7 bases and J by 0 bases, with 5 bases of the junction left unmatched. The CDR3 is CASRRGISTDTQYF. CDR3 DNA: TGTGCCAGCCGGCGGGGGATTAGCACAGATACGCAGTATTTT.

This clonotype has just a few counts. The chain joins TRBV6-1 to TRBJ2-1, with 7 bases that match TRBD1. Germline V gene sequence: CDR1 MNHNS, CDR2 SASEGT. V dropped 2 bases and J dropped 8; count of bases not matched to a gene: 12. CDR3 length: 16 amino acids. CDR3 sequence: CASSEPGQGVVDEQFF. As DNA, the CDR3 is TGTGCCAGCAGTGAACCGGGCCAGGGGGTGGTGGATGAGCAGTTCTTC.

The chain uses TRBV5-1 and TRBJ1-1; D uncertain. Germline-derived CDR1 and CDR2 are SGHRS and YFSETQ. CDR3 length: 14 amino acids. Trimming shortened V by 0 bases and J by 2 bases, and 8 bases separated the two germline ends. In nucleotides, the CDR3 is TGCGCCAGCAGCTTGGTAGAAGCAAACACTGAAGCTTTCTTT. Its protein is CASSLVEANTEAFF.

This clonotype showed up many times. V is TRBV20-1 and J is TRBJ2-7; 9 positions agree with TRBD2. V dropped 5 bases and J dropped 1; count of bases not matched to a gene: 15. The CDR3 consists of 17 residues. Germline V lookup: CDR1 DFQATT, CDR2 SNEGSKA (reference sequence). CDR3 sequence reads: CSAAGTSILGTSYEQYF. The CDR3 DNA reads TGCAGTGCTGCAGGGACTAGCATCCTTGGGACTTCCTACGAGCAGTACTTC.

This clonotype was observed a handful of times. V gene TRBV20-1 combines with J gene TRBJ2-2, with 8 bases aligning to TRBD2. Germline trimming cut 2 bases from V and 4 bases from J; bases unmatched to any gene: 12. The CDR3 runs to 17 residues. CDR1 is DFQATT and CDR2 is SNEGSKA in the germline V gene (reference sequence). The CDR3 spells CSARPRGGGSSTGELFF. DNA for the CDR3: TGCAGTGCTAGACCACGGGGGGGCGGGAGTAGCACCGGGGAGCTGTTTTTT.